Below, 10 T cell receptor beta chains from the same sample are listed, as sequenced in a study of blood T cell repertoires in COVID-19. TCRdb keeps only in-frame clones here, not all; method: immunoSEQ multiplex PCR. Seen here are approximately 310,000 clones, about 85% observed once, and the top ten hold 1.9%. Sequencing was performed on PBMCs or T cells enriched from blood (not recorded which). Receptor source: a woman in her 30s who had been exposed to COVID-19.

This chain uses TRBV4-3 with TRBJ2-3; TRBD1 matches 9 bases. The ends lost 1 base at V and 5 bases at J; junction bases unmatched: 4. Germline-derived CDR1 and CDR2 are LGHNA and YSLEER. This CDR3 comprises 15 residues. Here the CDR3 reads CASSQAGQGGDTQYF. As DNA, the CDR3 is TGCGCCAGCAGCCAAGCGGGACAGGGTGGAGATACGCAGTATTTT.

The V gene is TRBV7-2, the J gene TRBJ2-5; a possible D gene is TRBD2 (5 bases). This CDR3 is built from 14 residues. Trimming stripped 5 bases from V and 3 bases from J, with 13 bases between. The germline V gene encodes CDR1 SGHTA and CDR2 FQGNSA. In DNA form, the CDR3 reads TGTGCCAGCAGCCCGCGACCGAGGGAAGAGACCCAGTACTTC. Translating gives CASSPRPREETQYF. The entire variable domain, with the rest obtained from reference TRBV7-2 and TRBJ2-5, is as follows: GAGVSQSPSNKVTEKGKDVELRCDPISGHTALYWYRQSLGQGLEFLIYFQGNSAPDKSGLPSDRFSAERTGGSVSTLTIQRTQQEDSAVYLCASSPRPREETQYFGPGTRLLVL.

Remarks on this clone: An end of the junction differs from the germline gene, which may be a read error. The CDR3 is CASSQHRGPGNTIYF. CDR3 DNA: TGTGCCAGCAGTCAACACAGGGGGCCTGGGAACACCATATATTTT. The genes are TRBV6-5 and TRBJ1-3, with 9 bases aligning to TRBD1. The germline CDR1 and CDR2 sequences are MNHEY and SVGAGI. The CDR3 consists of 15 residues.

The DNA of the CDR3 is TGTGCCAGTAGTAACAGGGGTAGGAATTCACCCCTCCACTTT. Translated: CASSNRGRNSPLHF. The rearrangement joins TRBV19 to TRBJ1-6; TRBD1 matches 7 bases. Unmatched junction bases numbered 4, after V lost 4 bases and J lost 7 bases. The CDR3 has 14 residues. CDR1 and CDR2 from the germline V gene are LNHDA and SQIVND (reference sequence).

The CDR3 sequence: CASSAGTSGVQETQYF. CDR3 DNA sequence: TGTGCCAGCAGCGCCGGGACTAGCGGAGTCCAAGAGACCCAGTACTTC. This sequence joins TRBV9 and TRBJ2-5; 11 bases are a match to TRBD2. V dropped 3 bases and J dropped 1; count of bases not matched to a gene: 5. Germline V CDR1 and CDR2: SGDLS, YYNGEE. This CDR3 contains 16 residues. Drawing the rest from reference TRBV9 and TRBJ2-5, the complete variable domain is DSGVTQTPKHLITATGQRVTLRCSPRSGDLSVYWYQQSLDQGLQFLIQYYNGEERAKGNILERFSAQQFPDLHSELNLSSLELGDSALYFCASSAGTSGVQETQYFGPGTRLLVL.

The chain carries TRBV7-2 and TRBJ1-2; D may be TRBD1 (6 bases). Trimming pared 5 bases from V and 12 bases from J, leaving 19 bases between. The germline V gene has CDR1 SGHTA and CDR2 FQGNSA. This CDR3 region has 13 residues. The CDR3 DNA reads TGTGCCAGCAGCCCCAGAACCGACAGGTTGGACACCTTC. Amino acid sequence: CASSPRTDRLDTF.

CDR3 nucleotide sequence: TGTGCCAGCAGTCCAAGTTCAGGGGCCCACACTGAAGCTTTCTTT. Encoded protein: CASSPSSGAHTEAFF. The genes are TRBV27 and TRBJ1-1; tentative D call: TRBD1 (6 bases). The germline V gene has CDR1 MNHEY and CDR2 SMNVEV (reference sequence). The CDR3 is made up of 15 amino acids. Deletions cut 5 bases from V and 3 bases from J, with 16 bases between.

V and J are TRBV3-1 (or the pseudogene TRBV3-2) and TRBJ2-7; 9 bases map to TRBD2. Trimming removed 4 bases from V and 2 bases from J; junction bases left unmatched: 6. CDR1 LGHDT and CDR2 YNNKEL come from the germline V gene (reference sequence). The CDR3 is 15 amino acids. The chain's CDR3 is CASSPPLAGTYEQYF. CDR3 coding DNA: TGTGCCAGCAGCCCTCCGCTAGCGGGAACCTACGAGCAGTACTTC.

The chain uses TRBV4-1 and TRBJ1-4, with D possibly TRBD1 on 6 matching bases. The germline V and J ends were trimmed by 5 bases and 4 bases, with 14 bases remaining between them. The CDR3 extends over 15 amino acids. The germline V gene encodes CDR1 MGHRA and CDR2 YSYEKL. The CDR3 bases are TGCGCCAGCAGCGATCAGGACAGAGTTAATGAAAAACTGTTTTTT. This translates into CASSDQDRVNEKLFF.

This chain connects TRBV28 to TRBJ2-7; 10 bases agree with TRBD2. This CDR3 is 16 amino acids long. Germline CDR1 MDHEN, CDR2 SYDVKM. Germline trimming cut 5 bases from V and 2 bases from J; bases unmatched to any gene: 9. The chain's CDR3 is CASSLPGTSVTYEQYF. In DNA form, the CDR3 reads TGTGCCAGCAGTCTCCCCGGGACTAGCGTTACCTACGAGCAGTACTTC. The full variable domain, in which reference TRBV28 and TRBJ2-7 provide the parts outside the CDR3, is DVKVTQSSRYLVKRTGEKVFLECVQDMDHENMFWYRQDPGLGLRLIYFSYDVKMKEKGDIPEGYSVSREKKERFSLILESASTNQTSMYLCASSLPGTSVTYEQYFGPGTRLTVT.